What follows describes a single T cell receptor (beta chain). A single count supports this clone. Its antigen has not been determined. Base qualities are not provided; no much larger clone lies one nucleotide away. TCR CDR3 regions were amplified from genomic DNA by multiplex PCR using the deep immunoSEQ assay. For each cell subset, the extracted genomic DNA was distributed evenly across all wells of several immunoSEQ 96-well plates, and each plate served as one replicate. For sorted subsets, around 200 ng genomic DNA, equal to tens of thousands of T cell genomes, was loaded into each replicate PCR. Purified libraries were measured with a Qubit 3.0 fluorometer, size-checked on a Bioanalyzer 2100, and measured again with the KAPA Library Quantification kit. Every immunoSEQ 96-well plate was sequenced on a dedicated single-read 150-cycle Illumina NextSeq 550 flow cell. In the source study's methods: Because the immunoSEQ output held only junctional sequences and lacked quality scores, the filtering could not match the filtering applied to full-length reads. To assign V/J genes and CDR3, sequences were annotated against IMGT germline references using PyIR, a Python wrapper for IgBLAST v1.9. Reads were removed for weak V/J assignments (E-value above 1e-6), missing CDR3, stop codons, out-of-frame junctions, or ambiguous translated residues. A V3J clonotype was defined by an identical inferred V gene, J gene, and CDR3 amino acid sequence. Percentage overlap between repertoires was computed as shared unique clonotypes divided by the size of the smaller repertoire. RTK rarefaction, the Chao1 estimator, and Recon v2.1 estimates of unobserved clonotypes were used to assess repertoire richness. OLGA was used to compute generation probabilities for all TCRbeta clonotypes that the gDNA method yielded from a handful of donors. Here the immuneACCESS table is served through TCRdb, limited to in-frame sequences with V and J called. Missing clones are a known gap in these copies; in checked studies unresolved V genes cover under half, and the rest lacks a known reason. The V and J calls and clone size were taken over from that table, and D and trimming were inferred from the DNA. The sample table records millions of clones; around nine tenths of these occur just once. 0.14% of the sample goes to the ten largest clones.

This entry belongs to a study of shared clonotypes between healthy human individuals (dated by TCRdb to 2020 to 2021). Looking at the study overall: A few men and two women, aged 18 to 49 years, made up the cohort. For each donor, CD4 naive and CD4 memory were each run on three plates, CD8 naive on two plates, and CD8 memory on one plate. Blood TCR repertoires of five healthy adults were deeply sequenced to estimate repertoire size and the extent of clonotype sharing between individuals. To increase sequencing depth and limit assay-specific biases, TCR repertoire library preparation and sequencing were carried out by different laboratories using diverse techniques. Between about 0.85 and 10 billion PBMCs per donor were obtained by leukapheresis. Study-wide conclusions, independent of this receptor: Pairwise subsampling indicated that sequencing depth was expected to affect the degree of clonotype sharing among donors. Sampling was limited to blood, and TCR repertoires in tissue likely differ from TCR repertoires in blood. Across several donors, around 5% of naive CD4, approximately 3.5% of naive CD8, roughly 2.2% of memory CD4, and approximately 0.4% of memory CD8 clonotypes were shared. Compared with non-shared clonotypes, clonotypes shared by all four sorted-subset donors had higher generation probabilities. Incomplete sequencing was indicated by rarefaction of sorted-subset datasets, despite the large sequencing depth. Estimated clonotype richness was generally larger for naive than for memory subsets. Because the study included only a small number of donors, the genetic and exposure-history diversity represented was limited.

CDR1 SGHTA and CDR2 FQGNSA are derived from the germline V gene. From the cysteine through the phenylalanine, the CDR3 covers 14 amino acids. CDR3 DNA only is kept here, 42 bases in frame from base 1. V lost 3 bases and J lost 14 bases; the stretch between them is 19 bases long. The donors were healthy, HIV-negative adults who had no recently reported acute infections or vaccinations. Every donor was a Caucasian adult residing in Nashville, Tennessee, USA. CD4+ T cells were enriched by magnetic negative selection, after which naive cells were positively selected on CD45RA and the negative fraction was taken as the memory subset. After blood collection by leukapheresis, PBMCs were isolated using Ficoll-Histopaque density gradient centrifugation and then cryopreserved in the vapor phase of liquid nitrogen. Purity and quantity of every magnetically sorted T cell population were checked by analytical flow cytometry. From each sorted fraction, genomic DNA was isolated and quantified by UV absorbance on a Nanodrop 2000c.

This chain joins TRBV7-2 to TRBJ2-2; a confident D gene designation cannot be given. The sequence was obtained from a man aged 18-30 years in good health. Sequenced material: naive CD4+ T cells sorted from blood. The cell subset or site label for this specimen denotes: CD45RA+ positively selected. The CDR3 reads as follows: CASSFMAATHELFF. In nucleotide form, the sequence is TGTGCCAGCAGCTTTATGGCAGCCACCCACGAACTGTTTTTT.